Only a few counts were recorded for the clone carrying this T cell receptor (beta chain). Its target is not known. The germline V gene has CDR1 DFQATT and CDR2 SNEGSKA (reference sequence). The CDR3 is 13 amino acids. The germline V and J ends were trimmed by 5 bases and 3 bases, with 14 bases remaining between them. This entry is derived from a study of T cells after yellow fever vaccination. TCRdb re-called the 5' RACE reads with MiXCR, one entry per CDR3 protein. The sample lists hundreds of thousands of distinct CDR3 sequences; approximately 12% were seen once. Study conclusions and caveats: Of the clonotypes, a small share occurred in both CD4 and CD8 compartments. The booster response re-showed most primary clones: about 96% CD4, approximately 90% CD8. When the response was secondary, it was weaker but reached its peak faster, day 5 versus 15. Abundant bulk-derived clonotypes could contaminate FACS-sorted repertoires.

This receptor was identified in a man aged 25 to 40 who received the YFV17D yellow fever vaccine. This material consisted of PBMCs, taken on the day of the yellow fever booster vaccination. This chain uses TRBV20-1 with TRBJ2-7; D is unclear. The CDR3 sequence: CSAQRPEIYEQYF. CDR3 DNA: TGCAGTGCTCAGCGACCGGAGATCTACGAGCAGTACTTC.